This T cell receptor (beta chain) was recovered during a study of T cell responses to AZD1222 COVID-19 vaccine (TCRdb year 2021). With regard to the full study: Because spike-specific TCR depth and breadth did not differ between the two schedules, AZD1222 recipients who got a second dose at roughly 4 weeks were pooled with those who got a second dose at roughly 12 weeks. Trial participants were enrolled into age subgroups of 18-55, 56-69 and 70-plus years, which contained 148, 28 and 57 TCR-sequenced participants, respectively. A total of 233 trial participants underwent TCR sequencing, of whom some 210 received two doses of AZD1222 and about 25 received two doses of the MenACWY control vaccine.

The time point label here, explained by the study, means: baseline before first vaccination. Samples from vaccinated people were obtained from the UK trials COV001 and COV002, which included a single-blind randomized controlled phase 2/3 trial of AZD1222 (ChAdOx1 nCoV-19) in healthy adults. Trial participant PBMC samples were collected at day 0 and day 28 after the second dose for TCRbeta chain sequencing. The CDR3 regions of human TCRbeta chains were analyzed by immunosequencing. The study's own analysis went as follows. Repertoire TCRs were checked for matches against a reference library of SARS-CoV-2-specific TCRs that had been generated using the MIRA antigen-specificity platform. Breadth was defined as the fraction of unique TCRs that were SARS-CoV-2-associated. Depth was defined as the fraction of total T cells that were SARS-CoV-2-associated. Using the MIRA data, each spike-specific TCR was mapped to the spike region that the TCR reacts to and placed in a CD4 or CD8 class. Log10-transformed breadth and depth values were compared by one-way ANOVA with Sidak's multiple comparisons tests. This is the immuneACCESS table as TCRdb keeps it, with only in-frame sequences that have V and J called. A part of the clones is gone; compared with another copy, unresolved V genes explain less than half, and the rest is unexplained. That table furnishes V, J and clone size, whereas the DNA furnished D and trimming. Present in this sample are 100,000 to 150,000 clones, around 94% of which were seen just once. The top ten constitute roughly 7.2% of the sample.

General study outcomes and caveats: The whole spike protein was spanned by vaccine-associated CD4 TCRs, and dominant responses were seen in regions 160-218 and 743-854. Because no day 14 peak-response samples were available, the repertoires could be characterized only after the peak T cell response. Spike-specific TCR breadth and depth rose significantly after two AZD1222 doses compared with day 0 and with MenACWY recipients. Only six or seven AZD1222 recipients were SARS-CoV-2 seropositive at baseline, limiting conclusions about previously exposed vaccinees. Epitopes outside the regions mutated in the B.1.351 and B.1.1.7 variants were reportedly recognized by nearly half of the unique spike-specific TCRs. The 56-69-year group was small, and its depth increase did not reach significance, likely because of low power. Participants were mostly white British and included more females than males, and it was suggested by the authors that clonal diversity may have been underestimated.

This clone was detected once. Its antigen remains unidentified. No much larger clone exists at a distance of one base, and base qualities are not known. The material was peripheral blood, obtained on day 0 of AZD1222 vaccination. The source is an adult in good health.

The sequenced DNA: TGTGCCAGCAGTTTGGGAGGGGGGAGATACGAGCAGTACTTC. Its translation reads: CASSLGGGRYEQYF. The receptor chain draws on TRBV27 and TRBJ2-7; possibly the D gene is TRBD2, per 7 matching bases. V was cut back by 3 bases and J by 4 bases, leaving a gap of 13 bases between them. Its CDR3 holds 14 amino acids, cysteine through phenylalanine. Only the CDR3 DNA is retained, 42 bases long and in frame from the first base. CDR1 and CDR2 (MNHEY, SMNVEV) derive from the germline V gene (reference sequence).